Below are 19 T cell receptor beta chains sequenced from a single sample in a study of radiotherapy plus CTLA-4 blockade in lung cancer. The method was immunoSEQ multiplex PCR; TCRdb's version includes in-frame clones alone and lacks a portion of them. The repertoire holds 90,000 or so clones, with 83% as singletons. This specimen was peripheral blood, taken from a patient treated with radiotherapy plus ipilimumab. The receptors here all came from a human donor with non-small cell lung cancer who had stable disease on radiotherapy plus ipilimumab.

The V call is TRBV10-3, the J call TRBJ2-5; D is unresolved. With 3 bases removed from V and 2 bases from J, the gap between germline ends came to 13 bases. The CDR3 runs 15 residues. Per the germline V gene, CDR1 is ENHRY and CDR2 is SYGVKD. The CDR3 coding sequence is TGTGCCATCAGTGATAGAAGGGTAGCACAAGAGACCCAGTACTTC. It codes for CAISDRRVAQETQYF.

This chain joins TRBV6-5 and TRBJ2-1, with 14 bases aligning to TRBD2. Per germline, CDR1 MNHEY and CDR2 SVGAGI. The CDR3 totals 14 residues. V dropped 6 bases and J dropped 9; count of bases not matched to a gene: 4. The CDR3 reads CASRIGLAGGEQFF. DNA of the CDR3: TGTGCCAGCAGGATCGGACTAGCGGGGGGTGAGCAGTTCTTC.

This clone is a singleton in its sample. This rearrangement joins TRBV29-1 to TRBJ2-5, with TRBD2 as a possible D gene (6 bases). In germline, CDR1 is SQVTM, CDR2 ANQGSEA. The CDR3 consists of 11 residues. The V gene lost 7 bases and the J gene lost 7 bases, with 13 bases spanning the gap. CDR3 region: CSAEGLGTQYF. The CDR3 DNA reads TGCAGCGCGGAGGGGCTAGGGACCCAGTACTTC.

As for this clone: Other DNA sequences within the sample encode an identical CDR3. The chain couples TRBV19 to TRBJ2-2; D is uncertain. In germline, CDR1 is LNHDA, CDR2 SQIVND (reference sequence). Trimming shortened V by 3 bases and J by 4 bases, and 3 bases separated the two germline ends. The CDR3 is 12 residues long. CDR3 amino acids: CASSIATGELFF. The CDR3, as DNA: TGTGCCAGTAGTATTGCCACCGGGGAGCTGTTTTTT. The full variable domain, with the rest looked up from reference TRBV19 and TRBJ2-2, is DGGITQSPKYLFRKEGQNVTLSCEQNLNHDAMYWYRQDPGQGLRLIYYSQIVNDFQKGDIAEGYSVSREKKESFPLTVTSAQKNPTAFYLCASSIATGELFFGEGSRLTVL.

This clone was seen more than once but under ten times. V usage is TRBV6-1 and J usage is TRBJ1-3; D is unclear. V was pared by 6 bases and J by 2 bases, with 8 bases between. CDR3 length equals 13 residues. Germline-derived CDR1 and CDR2 are MNHNS and SASEGT. The CDR3, as DNA: TGTGCCAGCAGACTCGAAGCTGGAAACACCATATATTTT. The encoded protein is CASRLEAGNTIYF.

The rearrangement links TRBV27 to TRBJ2-7; D could derive from TRBD1 or TRBD2 (5 bases each). Trimming shortened V by 4 bases and J by 2 bases, and 12 bases separated the two germline ends. Germline-derived CDR1 and CDR2 are MNHEY and SMNVEV (reference sequence). The CDR3 spans 14 residues. The CDR3 sequence: CASSSWGFTYEQYF. The CDR3 coding sequence is TGTGCCAGCAGTTCTTGGGGGTTTACCTACGAGCAGTACTTC.

The chain uses TRBV5-1 and TRBJ1-1; no definite D call. Germline CDR1 is SGHRS and CDR2 is YFSETQ. CDR3 length: 14 amino acids. V was clipped by 0 bases and J by 2 bases, with 8 bases between them. CDR3 loop: CASSLAARNTEAFF. DNA for the CDR3: TGCGCCAGCAGCTTGGCGGCAAGAAACACTGAAGCTTTCTTT.

The chain has TRBV2 and TRBJ1-2; TRBD1 is a possible D gene (6 bases). V lost 7 bases and J lost 6, with 12 bases in between. The CDR3 loop spans 12 amino acids. Germline values: CDR1 SNHLY, CDR2 FYNNEI. CDR3 sequence reads: CASMGARNGYTF. CDR3 in DNA: TGTGCCAGCATGGGGGCGCGGAATGGCTACACCTTC.

V usage is TRBV29-1 and J usage is TRBJ2-5, with no clear D. From germline, CDR1 is SQVTM and CDR2 ANQGSEA. V lost 7 bases to trimming and J lost 2 bases, with 17 bases between them. The CDR3 runs to 14 residues. CDR3 in DNA: TGCAGCGCCCCCTTTGGACCGTCACAAGAGACCCAGTACTTC. This sequence encodes CSAPFGPSQETQYF. The entire variable domain, with the rest obtained from reference TRBV29-1 and TRBJ2-5, is as follows: SAVISQKPSRDICQRGTSLTIQCQVDSQVTMMFWYRQQPGQSLTLIATANQGSEATYESGFVIDKFPISRPNLTFSTLTVSNMSPEDSSIYLCSAPFGPSQETQYFGPGTRLLVL.

This clone is a singleton in its sample. One end of the junction fails to match germline, which may point to a read error. The rearrangement joins TRBV15 to TRBJ2-7, with D possibly being TRBD1 or TRBD2 (6 bases each). This CDR3 is 15 amino acids long. Germline V gene sequence: CDR1 LNHNV, CDR2 YYDKDF (reference sequence). CDR3 loop: CATSRDFAKGGEQYF. The CDR3 DNA reads TGTGCCACCAGCCGAGACTTTGCCAAGGGGGGCGAGCAGTACTTC.

V is TRBV2 and J is TRBJ1-6; TRBD1 is a possible D gene (5 bases). Trimming pared 4 bases from V and 9 bases from J, leaving 16 bases between. Germline V CDR1 and CDR2: SNHLY, FYNNEI. CDR3 length equals 15 residues. For the CDR3, the DNA is TGTGCCAGCAGTGGGGCAGCCTCGGGGGGTTCACCCCTCCACTTT. Translating it yields CASSGAASGGSPLHF.

For this clone: The sample contains more than one DNA sequence encoding this CDR3. The V call is TRBV5-1, the J call TRBJ2-3; a weak D match, TRBD1 (6 bases). CDR3 size: 13 residues. V was clipped by 2 bases and J by 7 bases, with 11 bases between them. Germline V gene sequence: CDR1 SGHRS, CDR2 YFSETQ. The CDR3 DNA is TGCGCCAGCAGCTTAACGGGGACACATACGCAGTATTTT. It is translated as CASSLTGTHTQYF.

The chain couples TRBV15 to TRBJ1-3; D remains ambiguous. With 1 base removed from V and 0 bases from J, the gap between germline ends came to 10 bases. Germline CDR1 and CDR2: LNHNV and YYDKDF (reference sequence). This CDR3 is built from 16 residues. The CDR3 is CATSRGTGSSGNTIYF. The CDR3 DNA follows: TGTGCCACCAGCAGAGGGACGGGGAGCTCTGGAAACACCATATATTTT.

This clone has more than one count but fewer than ten. The chain recombines TRBV30 with TRBJ1-5; D is unclear. V was trimmed by 2 bases and J by 8 bases, leaving 10 bases between them. The CDR3 has 12 residues. Per germline, CDR1 GTSNPN and CDR2 SVGIG (reference sequence). The DNA for the CDR3 is TGTGCCTGGAGTCAGAGGAAGGAGCCCCAGCATTTT. It codes for CAWSQRKEPQHF. Based on the CDR3 plus reference TRBV30 and TRBJ1-5, the full variable domain is SQTIHQWPATLVQPVGSPLSLECTVEGTSNPNLYWYRQAAGRGLQLLFYSVGIGQISSEVPQNLSASRPQDRQFILSSKKLLLSDSGFYLCAWSQRKEPQHFGDGTRLSIL.

The chain couples TRBV5-1 to TRBJ2-5; 8 bases align to TRBD2. Germline loops: CDR1 SGHRS, CDR2 YFSETQ. Trimming cost V 3 bases and J 5 bases; bases outside gene matches: 9. The CDR3 totals 15 residues. The CDR3 reads CASSSGGAVGETQYF. CDR3 bases: TGCGCCAGCAGCTCCGGGGGGGCCGTTGGGGAGACCCAGTACTTC.

The chain is built from TRBV4-2 and TRBJ1-1; D is perhaps TRBD1 (6 bases). Germline V CDR1 and CDR2: LGHNA, YNFKEQ. The CDR3 spans 17 residues. V dropped 5 bases and J dropped 5 bases, with 24 bases sitting between them. The chain's CDR3 is CASSNLRGSERGTEAFF. The CDR3 coding sequence is TGTGCCAGCAGCAACCTCAGGGGCTCGGAAAGGGGGACTGAAGCTTTCTTT.

The chain combines TRBV7-3 with TRBJ2-7; D is undetermined. The CDR3 sequence is 15 residues long. Germline V lookup: CDR1 SGHTA, CDR2 FQGTGA. The V end lost 0 bases, the J end lost 4 bases, and 13 bases lay between the germline ends. The CDR3: CASSLTAATIYEQYF. The CDR3 bases are TGTGCCAGCAGCTTAACGGCGGCTACCATATACGAGCAGTACTTC.

The rearrangement joins TRBV9 to TRBJ1-1; 7 bases are a match to TRBD1. V gave up 0 bases and J gave up 1 base; unmatched junction bases: 0. The CDR3 has 14 amino acids. CDR1 and CDR2 (germline): SGDLS, YYNGEE. The CDR3 bases are TGTGCCAGCAGCGTAGCAGGGGGGAACACTGAAGCTTTCTTT. Translation: CASSVAGGNTEAFF.

The V gene is TRBV5-4, the J gene TRBJ2-5; D remains unclear. Germline loops: CDR1 SGHNT, CDR2 YYREEE (reference sequence). The CDR3 covers 14 residues. With 0 bases removed from V and 1 base from J, the gap between germline ends came to 7 bases. The CDR3 DNA is TGTGCCAGCAGCTTGGTGGGGTTCCAAGAGACCCAGTACTTC. Its protein product is CASSLVGFQETQYF.